These 8 T cell receptor beta chains were sequenced from one sample in a study of blood T cells in healthy people across ages. A second 7 to 11 cycle PCR used barcoded and J-beta primers. TCRdb passed the 5' RACE reads through MiXCR, listing each CDR3 protein once. The sample carries some 1.4 million distinct CDR3 sequences, 42% recorded once. The specimen sequenced was blood. The receptor set was obtained from a woman aged 18-29 years in good health.

This clonotype turned up a few times. The rearrangement joins TRBV5-1 to TRBJ2-7, with 7 bases identical to TRBD2. The J segment lost 0 bases and the V segment lost 4 bases, leaving 7 bases of the junction unmatched. Germline lookup yields CDR1 SGHRS and CDR2 YFSETQ. The CDR3 runs to 15 residues. CDR3 sequence (DNA): TGCGCCAGCAGCCTCCAGCTAGCGGACTCCTACGAGCAGTACTTC. It specifies CASSLQLADSYEQYF.

The chain joins TRBV4-2 to TRBJ2-3, with 7 bases matching TRBD1. The CDR3 runs 18 residues. Germline V gives CDR1 LGHNA, CDR2 YNFKEQ. The ends lost 0 bases at V and 1 base at J; junction bases unmatched: 10. The CDR3 loop reads CASSQDSQRQGGTDTQYF. The CDR3 nucleotides are TGTGCCAGCAGCCAAGATTCCCAGCGGCAGGGGGGCACAGATACGCAGTATTTT.

CDR3 residues: CASASGGTGELFF. The CDR3 bases are TGCGCGAGTGCTAGCGGGGGCACCGGGGAGCTGTTTTTT. The gene calls are TRBV10-1 and TRBJ2-2, with 10 bases identical to TRBD2. The CDR3 totals 13 residues. The germline V gene encodes CDR1 WNHNN and CDR2 SYGVQD (reference sequence).

This clonotype has at least ten counts. V gene TRBV6-4 combines with J gene TRBJ2-3; D not certain. The length of the CDR3 is 15 residues. CDR1 and CDR2 from the germline V gene are MRHNA and SNTAGT. V was clipped by 3 bases and J by 2 bases, with 12 bases between them. CDR3 protein: CASSESVGPTDTQYF. CDR3 sequence (DNA): TGTGCCAGCAGTGAATCGGTCGGCCCCACAGATACGCAGTATTTT.

The rearrangement uses TRBV6-5 and TRBJ2-5, with D tentatively TRBD1 (6 bases). The CDR3 is 14 amino acids. CDR1 MNHEY and CDR2 SVGAGI come from the germline V gene. V shed 2 bases and J shed 3 bases, with 10 bases lying between them. The CDR3 reads CASSYGRGEETQYF. CDR3 nucleotide sequence: TGTGCCAGCAGTTACGGCAGGGGCGAAGAGACCCAGTACTTC.

V and J are TRBV20-1 and TRBJ2-3, with D possibly matching TRBD1 (5 bases). Germline V gene lookup returns CDR1 DFQATT and CDR2 SNEGSKA (reference sequence). The CDR3 is 14 amino acids. The germline V and J ends were trimmed by 4 bases and 2 bases, with 13 bases remaining between them. DNA of the CDR3: TGCAGTGCTAAGGGGCCTACCTCCACAGATACGCAGTATTTT. It is translated as CSAKGPTSTDTQYF.

V gene TRBV7-9 combines with J gene TRBJ1-4; D perhaps matches TRBD1 (5 bases). Germline V gene sequence: CDR1 SEHNR, CDR2 FQNEAQ (reference sequence). V lost 5 bases to trimming and J lost 8 bases, with 21 bases between them. CDR3 length: 16 residues. CDR3 sequence (DNA): TGTGCCAGCAGCCAACTACAGGCTATGAATGGAGAAAAACTGTTTTTT. Protein product: CASSQLQAMNGEKLFF.

J is TRBJ1-1 and V is TRBV4-1; TRBD1 might be the D (5 bases). CDR1 and CDR2 from the germline V gene are MGHRA and YSYEKL. CDR3 length: 15 residues. V gave up 0 bases and J gave up 1 base, with 9 bases separating them. In DNA form, the CDR3 reads TGCGCCAGCAGCCAAGAAGCGCAGGGGAACACTGAAGCTTTCTTT. This translates into CASSQEAQGNTEAFF.